This TCR beta chain was sequenced for a study of CD8 T cells in Susac syndrome. CDR1 KGHSH and CDR2 LQKENI come from the germline V gene. The length of the CDR3 is 16 residues. The junction had 7 bases not matched to a gene; V was cut back by 1 base and J by 4 bases. Random hexamers were used to reverse transcribe an amount of roughly 0.5 to 1 ug RNA. From the immunoSEQ multiplex PCR reads, TCRdb called clonotypes with MiXCR, one entry per CDR3 protein. The table lists approximately 120,000 distinct CDR3 sequences, approximately 96% of them singletons. The clonotype originates from a human donor in good health. The chain links TRBV18 to TRBJ2-5, with TRBD1 matching 9 bases. Source material: CD4+ T cells from PBMCs. As DNA, the CDR3 is TGTGCCAGCTCACCACTTGGACAGGGGATCCGAGAGACCCAGTACTTC. This encodes CASSPLGQGIRETQYF.